This TCR beta chain was recovered during a study of blood T cell repertoires in COVID-19. Study summary: Spain, Italy and the United States supplied samples that represented acute and convalescent COVID-19. From T cells, B-cell-depleted T cells, or PBMCs came the material, which was cDNA or gDNA.

In the authors' workflow: Using reference gene primer amplification, nucleated cell counts were estimated. The repertoire was sequenced with immunoSEQ multiplex PCR; TCRdb's copy has only in-frame clones and lacks some. V and J calls and clone size are those listed in that table; D and trimming were worked out from the DNA. Altogether tens of thousands of clones are present, approximately 82% being singletons, with the ten largest covering over 9.5%. V was pared by 1 base and J by 7 bases, with 5 bases of the junction left unmatched. This CDR3 is 15 amino acids long. CDR1 and CDR2 (germline): GTSNPN, SVGIG (reference sequence).

The chain recombines TRBV30 with TRBJ2-2; 11 bases map to TRBD2. The sequencing input was peripheral blood. The receptor was derived from a man aged 55 to 70 with acute or convalescent COVID-19. For the CDR3, the DNA is TGTGCCTGGAGTGAACTAGCGGGGGTAGGCGGGGAGCTGTTTTTT. Translation: CAWSELAGVGGELFF.